The 23 T cell receptor beta chains below all came from one sample that was sequenced in a study of CD8 T cells in Susac syndrome. The RNA, 0.5 to 1 ug, was put through reverse transcription using random hexamers. TCRdb fed the immunoSEQ multiplex PCR reads into MiXCR, producing one record per CDR3 protein. This repertoire shows about 180,000 distinct CDR3 sequences, 94% found once; its top ten account for approximately 0.11%. The sequenced material came from CD4+ T cells from PBMCs. These receptor sequences come from a human donor with Susac syndrome.

V gene TRBV20-1 combines with J gene TRBJ1-5, with 7 bases aligning to TRBD1. Germline V gives CDR1 DFQATT, CDR2 SNEGSKA (reference sequence). There are 16 residues in the CDR3. The junction had 9 bases not matched to a gene; V was cut back by 1 base and J by 3 bases. The CDR3 DNA sequence: TGCAGTGCTAGAGCGTCCAGGGGGGGGTTCAATCAGCCCCAGCATTTT. The encoded protein is CSARASRGGFNQPQHF.

The chain joins TRBV4-2 to TRBJ1-2; possible D gene TRBD1, 5 bases. This CDR3 contains 15 residues. Germline CDR1 reads LGHNA; CDR2 reads YNFKEQ. V gave up 0 bases and J gave up 7 bases, with 15 bases separating them. The CDR3 reads CASSQDTRVSIGYTF. The DNA for the CDR3 is TGTGCCAGCAGCCAAGATACCAGGGTATCGATTGGCTACACCTTC.

This clonotype is a singleton in its sample. V gene TRBV5-1 combines with J gene TRBJ1-6, with 9 nucleotides matching TRBD1. CDR1 and CDR2 (germline): SGHRS, YFSETQ. The J segment lost 6 bases and the V segment lost 1 base, leaving 2 bases of the junction unmatched. The CDR3 runs 15 residues. The CDR3 sequence: CASSLRDRVNSPLHF. CDR3 bases: TGCGCCAGCAGCTTGAGGGACAGGGTTAATTCACCCCTCCACTTT.

The chain recombines TRBV7-2 with TRBJ1-3; D uncertain. Per the germline V gene, CDR1 is SGHTA and CDR2 is FQGNSA. This CDR3 comprises 15 residues. V was shortened by 0 bases and J by 0 bases, with 6 bases between the two germline ends. The CDR3 sequence: CASSLAPNSGNTIYF. The CDR3 bases are TGTGCCAGCAGCTTAGCCCCGAACTCTGGAAACACCATATATTTT.

This clonotype turned up a few times. The J gene is TRBJ2-1, the V gene TRBV11-2; TRBD2 matches at 9 bases. CDR1 is SGHAT, CDR2 FQNNGV, per germline. The CDR3 has 18 amino acids. J lost 4 bases, V lost 1 base, and 11 bases had no gene match. CDR3 protein: CASSLVRSSGVRYNEQFF. In nucleotides, the CDR3 is TGTGCCAGCAGCTTAGTTCGGTCTAGCGGGGTACGGTACAATGAGCAGTTCTTC.

This clonotype came up once. V and J are TRBV20-1 and TRBJ1-6; D gene uncertain. The CDR3 runs to 12 residues. The V end was cut by 0 bases, the J end by 7 bases, with 4 bases between. Looked up from germline, CDR1 is DFQATT and CDR2 is SNEGSKA (reference sequence). The CDR3 loop reads CSARDGNSPLHF. The CDR3 nucleotides are TGCAGTGCTAGAGATGGGAATTCACCCCTCCACTTT.

Only one count was recorded for this clonotype. The gene calls are TRBV10-3 and TRBJ1-2; a weak D match, TRBD1 (6 bases). Germline CDR1 is ENHRY and CDR2 is SYGVKD. This CDR3 region has 13 residues. V gave up 5 bases and J gave up 0 bases, with 7 bases separating them. The CDR3 reads CAISQGSNYGYTF. CDR3 nucleotide sequence: TGTGCCATCAGTCAGGGGTCTAACTATGGCTACACCTTC.

This chain connects TRBV2 to TRBJ2-1, with D hard to call. CDR3 length: 13 amino acids. V was cut by 7 bases and J by 11 bases, with 18 bases left in between. Per germline, CDR1 SNHLY and CDR2 FYNNEI. CDR3 loop: CASTLEPNSKQFF. CDR3 DNA: TGTGCCAGCACCCTGGAACCGAACTCCAAGCAGTTCTTC. The whole variable domain, remainder taken from reference TRBV2 and TRBJ2-1, is EPEVTQTPSHQVTQMGQEVILRCVPISNHLYFYWYRQILGQKVEFLVSFYNNEISEKSEIFDDQFSVERPDGSNFTLKIRSTKLEDSAMYFCASTLEPNSKQFFGPGTRLTVL.

This clonotype is a singleton in its sample. V is TRBV5-4 and J is TRBJ2-5, with 10 bases identical to TRBD1. The V and J ends lost 3 bases and 5 bases, in that order; junction bases with no gene match: 1. The CDR3 is 13 amino acids. CDR1 SGHNT and CDR2 YYREEE come from the germline V gene (reference sequence). The CDR3 DNA follows: TGTGCCAGCAGCTGGACAGGGGGTGAGACCCAGTACTTC. It specifies CASSWTGGETQYF.

The chain uses TRBV9 and TRBJ2-1; possibly TRBD2 for D (6 bases). The CDR3 is 13 amino acids. Trimming shortened V by 4 bases and J by 7 bases, and 12 bases separated the two germline ends. Germline assignment: CDR1 SGDLS and CDR2 YYNGEE. CDR3 residues: CASSPGGRNEQFF. The CDR3 bases are TGTGCCAGCAGCCCTGGAGGGAGGAATGAGCAGTTCTTC.

This chain uses TRBV20-1 with TRBJ1-1; tentative D call: TRBD1 (5 bases). CDR3 size: 16 residues. Looked up from germline, CDR1 is DFQATT and CDR2 is SNEGSKA (reference sequence). V lost 0 bases to trimming and J lost 3 bases, with 17 bases between them. CDR3 nucleotide sequence: TGCAGTGCTAGAGATTTGGAGGGGCCAATTCACACTGAAGCTTTCTTT. It specifies CSARDLEGPIHTEAFF.

The genes are TRBV7-9 and TRBJ2-7, with TRBD2 as a possible D gene (6 bases). The CDR3 is 12 residues long. V was cut by 5 bases and J by 3 bases, with 8 bases left in between. Looked up from germline, CDR1 is SEHNR and CDR2 is FQNEAQ (reference sequence). This CDR3 is CASSAGSYEQYF. DNA for the CDR3: TGTGCCAGCAGCGCCGGGAGCTACGAGCAGTACTTC.

V is TRBV4-2 and J is TRBJ2-5; D remains ambiguous. This CDR3 has 12 amino acids. Germline CDR1 reads LGHNA; CDR2 reads YNFKEQ. The germline V and J ends were trimmed by 0 bases and 5 bases, with 4 bases remaining between them. This CDR3 reads CASSQDLETQYF. The CDR3 DNA reads as TGTGCCAGCAGCCAAGATTTGGAGACCCAGTACTTC.

The chain recombines TRBV20-1 with TRBJ2-7, with 7 bases lining up with TRBD1. Germline V gene lookup returns CDR1 DFQATT and CDR2 SNEGSKA (reference sequence). V shed 6 bases, J shed 4 bases, and the junction held 9 bases outside the gene matches. The CDR3 totals 13 residues. In DNA, the CDR3 is TGCAGTGCCCCCAGGACAGGATTTTACGAGCAGTACTTC. It is translated as CSAPRTGFYEQYF.

V and J are TRBV9 and TRBJ2-2; D is ambiguous. The CDR3 contains 15 residues. Trimming pared 5 bases from V and 1 base from J, leaving 12 bases between. Per germline, CDR1 SGDLS and CDR2 YYNGEE. The CDR3 DNA is TGTGCCAGCAGTCGAGGAAGGGTGAACACCGGGGAGCTGTTTTTT. This gives the protein CASSRGRVNTGELFF.

The chain combines TRBV10-3 with TRBJ2-7; 7 bases agree with TRBD2. Germline CDR1 and CDR2: ENHRY and SYGVKD. Germline trimming cut 2 bases from V and 3 bases from J; bases unmatched to any gene: 4. CDR3 length: 14 amino acids. CDR3 region: CAISERGGDYEQYF. CDR3 bases: TGTGCCATCAGTGAGCGCGGGGGAGACTACGAGCAGTACTTC.

This clonotype was observed a single time. This chain connects TRBV30 to TRBJ2-1; D unresolved. Trimming pared 1 base from V and 5 bases from J, leaving 6 bases between. Germline loops: CDR1 GTSNPN, CDR2 SVGIG (reference sequence). This CDR3 region has 12 residues. The CDR3 coding sequence is TGTGCCTGGAGTGAACAGAACAATGAGCAGTTCTTC. Amino acid sequence: CAWSEQNNEQFF. The full variable domain, its missing parts supplied by reference TRBV30 and TRBJ2-1, is SQTIHQWPATLVQPVGSPLSLECTVEGTSNPNLYWYRQAAGRGLQLLFYSVGIGQISSEVPQNLSASRPQDRQFILSSKKLLLSDSGFYLCAWSEQNNEQFFGPGTRLTVL.

The V and J genes are TRBV2 and TRBJ2-7; 8 bases are shared with TRBD1. Germline V lookup: CDR1 SNHLY, CDR2 FYNNEI. The CDR3 is made up of 11 amino acids. Trimming removed 3 bases from V and 9 bases from J; junction bases left unmatched: 1. DNA for the CDR3: TGTGCCAGCAGTGACACAGGGGGGCAGTACTTC. This gives the protein CASSDTGGQYF.

The V call is TRBV27, the J call TRBJ1-2; D gene unclear. CDR3 length equals 14 residues. With 5 bases removed from V and 5 bases from J, the gap between germline ends came to 15 bases. From germline, CDR1 is MNHEY and CDR2 SMNVEV (reference sequence). The CDR3 DNA is TGTGCCAGCAGTCCCCAGGCCTCTGAGTATGGCTACACCTTC. Amino acid sequence: CASSPQASEYGYTF.

The genes are TRBV29-1 and TRBJ2-3; D call uncertain. From germline, CDR1 is SQVTM and CDR2 ANQGSEA. The CDR3 is made up of 10 amino acids. V lost 7 bases and J 2 bases, leaving 4 bases between the germline ends. CDR3 DNA: TGCAGCGCAAACACAGATACGCAGTATTTT. Translation gives CSANTDTQYF.

This chain connects TRBV19 to TRBJ1-5; no definite D call. The CDR3 contains 15 residues. V dropped 5 bases and J dropped 3 bases, with 14 bases sitting between them. Germline lookup yields CDR1 LNHDA and CDR2 SQIVND (reference sequence). CDR3 residues: CASSFEGRTNQPQHF. CDR3 coding DNA: TGTGCCAGTAGTTTCGAGGGCCGAACCAATCAGCCCCAGCATTTT.

The rearrangement links TRBV4-3 to TRBJ1-2; D perhaps matches TRBD1 (5 bases). Germline-derived CDR1 and CDR2 are LGHNA and YSLEER. Between the trimmed V and J ends, which lost 4 bases and 4 bases, there was a span of 16 bases. The length of the CDR3 is 15 residues. CDR3 amino acids: CASSRGTDPAYGYTF. CDR3 coding DNA: TGCGCCAGCAGCCGAGGGACGGACCCCGCCTATGGCTACACCTTC.

The count of this clonotype is one. The gene calls are TRBV2 and TRBJ2-7; 11 bases line up with TRBD1. CDR1 is SNHLY and CDR2 is FYNNEI in the germline V gene. Trimming at V came to 7 bases and at J to 6 bases, leaving 5 bases not matched to a gene. The CDR3 loop spans 13 amino acids. The CDR3 nucleotides read TGTGCCAGCATGAAGGGGACAGGGGGCGAGCAGTACTTC. This gives the protein CASMKGTGGEQYF.